Below, 19 T cell receptor beta chains from the same sample are listed, as sequenced in a study of blood T cell repertoires in COVID-19. TCRdb's copy holds only in-frame clones and misses some; the assay was immunoSEQ multiplex PCR. This repertoire shows 300,000 to 450,000 clones, roughly 90% found once; its top ten account for over 1%. Sequenced: PBMCs or T cells enriched from blood (not recorded which). Source of these receptors: a woman in her twenties or thirties who had been exposed to COVID-19.

J is TRBJ2-3 and V is TRBV10-3; 7 bases are shared with TRBD2. The germline V gene has CDR1 ENHRY and CDR2 SYGVKD. This CDR3 comprises 14 residues. V was clipped by 6 bases and J by 5 bases; unmatched bases: 8. In DNA form, the CDR3 reads TGTGCCATCAGGGGGGGACTAAGTATAGATACGCAGTATTTT. It yields the protein CAIRGGLSIDTQYF.

CDR3 nucleotides: TGTGCCAGCAGCTTAGTCTGGGGCAGTAGCACAGATACGCAGTATTTT. It encodes CASSLVWGSSTDTQYF. The chain uses TRBV7-8 and TRBJ2-3, with D possibly matching TRBD1 (5 bases). The CDR3 length is 16 residues. The V end lost 1 base, the J end lost 0 bases, and 11 bases lay between the germline ends. Per germline, CDR1 SGHVS and CDR2 FQNEAQ.

The J gene is TRBJ2-5, the V gene TRBV7-7; D gene ambiguous. V shed 3 bases and J shed 2 bases, with 7 bases lying between them. Germline V CDR1 and CDR2: SSHAT, FNYEAQ (reference sequence). This CDR3 is built from 13 residues. The CDR3 nucleotides read TGTGCCAGCAGCTTTACTTTGCAAGAGACCCAGTACTTC. This encodes CASSFTLQETQYF. The variable domain in full, with the rest retrieved from reference TRBV7-7 and TRBJ2-5, is GAGVSQSPRYKVTKRGQDVTLRCDPISSHATLYWYQQALGQGPEFLTYFNYEAQPDKSGLPSDRFSAERPEGSISTLTIQRTEQRDSAMYRCASSFTLQETQYFGPGTRLLVL.

V usage is TRBV10-3 and J usage is TRBJ2-7; possible D gene TRBD2, 6 bases. In germline, CDR1 is ENHRY, CDR2 SYGVKD. V lost 4 bases and J 2 bases, leaving 12 bases between the germline ends. CDR3 length: 14 amino acids. The CDR3 loop reads CAISGSGSPYEQYF. In DNA form, the CDR3 reads TGTGCCATCAGTGGTTCCGGGAGCCCCTACGAGCAGTACTTC.

The gene calls are TRBV5-4 and TRBJ1-1; 7 nucleotides match TRBD1. Germline V gene data show CDR1 as SGHNT and CDR2 as YYREEE (reference sequence). V lost 6 bases, J lost 7 bases, and 9 bases stayed unmatched. The CDR3 loop spans 13 amino acids. CDR3 sequence: CASNTHQGDEAFF. CDR3 nucleotides: TGTGCCAGCAACACCCATCAGGGGGATGAAGCTTTCTTT.

The rearrangement uses TRBV27 and TRBJ1-4; D gene uncertain. The CDR3 extends over 16 amino acids. V lost 6 bases, J lost 11 bases, and 25 bases lay in between. The germline CDR1 and CDR2 sequences are MNHEY and SMNVEV (reference sequence). The CDR3 is CASSLMRLRGSGKLFF. In DNA form, the CDR3 reads TGTGCCAGCAGCCTCATGCGCTTGCGGGGTTCCGGGAAACTGTTTTTT.

The chain couples TRBV7-9 to TRBJ1-4; weak D call: TRBD1 (6 bases). The germline CDR1 and CDR2 sequences are SEHNR and FQNEAQ (reference sequence). The CDR3 covers 17 residues. The V end lost 4 bases, the J end lost 5 bases, and 20 bases lay between the germline ends. The CDR3, as DNA: TGTGCCAGCAGCTCCCCCGCTTACAGGGCGGAAAATGAAAAACTGTTTTTT. This codes for CASSSPAYRAENEKLFF.

The CDR3 here is CASSPHGGAWYEQYF. CDR3 nucleotides: TGTGCCAGCAGTCCCCACGGGGGGGCTTGGTACGAGCAGTACTTC. V usage is TRBV27 and J usage is TRBJ2-7, with TRBD2 identical over 8 bases. V lost 5 bases, J lost 4 bases, and 10 bases stayed unmatched. The germline V gene has CDR1 MNHEY and CDR2 SMNVEV (reference sequence). This CDR3 has 15 residues.

This chain joins TRBV2 and TRBJ2-1; TRBD2 aligns across 11 bases. The CDR3 consists of 15 residues. CDR1 and CDR2 (germline): SNHLY, FYNNEI. Trimming removed 5 bases from V and 5 bases from J; junction bases left unmatched: 5. The CDR3 nucleotides read TGTGCCAGCAGTCGGGGGACTAGCGGAGACAATGAGCAGTTCTTC. It codes for CASSRGTSGDNEQFF.

Points on this clone: The sample holds other DNA sequences that translate to the same CDR3. The CDR3 DNA sequence: TGTGCCAGCAGTTTAGGGCGCAATCAGCCCCAGCATTTT. Its protein is CASSLGRNQPQHF. The rearrangement joins TRBV27 to TRBJ1-5, with D unresolved. This CDR3 region has 13 residues. V gave up 2 bases and J gave up 2 bases, with 4 bases separating them. The germline V gene encodes CDR1 MNHEY and CDR2 SMNVEV (reference sequence).

In the case of this clone: One end of the junction fails to match germline, which may point to a read error. This rearrangement joins TRBV11-2 to TRBJ2-7; TRBD2 agrees at 9 bases. Germline-derived CDR1 and CDR2 are SGHAT and FQNNGV. This CDR3 is built from 14 residues. CDR3 DNA: TGTGCCAGCAGTTTAGCGGGAGAGAACTACGAGCAGTACTTC. Its translation: CASSLAGENYEQYF.

V gene TRBV19 combines with J gene TRBJ1-4; 9 bases fit TRBD1. The CDR3 is 14 amino acids. CDR1 and CDR2 (germline): LNHDA, SQIVND (reference sequence). Unmatched junction bases numbered 2, after V lost 3 bases and J lost 6 bases. The CDR3 spells CASSMGQGDEKLFF. The CDR3 DNA is TGTGCCAGTAGTATGGGACAGGGAGATGAAAAACTGTTTTTT.

This chain connects TRBV11-2 to TRBJ2-5; 9 bases line up with TRBD1. V was clipped by 10 bases and J by 5 bases; unmatched bases: 11. The CDR3 covers 14 residues. Germline V CDR1 and CDR2: SGHAT, FQNNGV. The CDR3 DNA follows: TGTGCCAACTCCTTACAGGGGGCTAGGGAGACCCAGTACTTC. It encodes CANSLQGARETQYF.

V is TRBV7-9 and J is TRBJ2-1; TRBD2 is a possible D gene (6 bases). The V end was cut by 1 base, the J end by 3 bases, with 13 bases between. This CDR3 has 16 residues. The V gene's germline CDR1 is SEHNR and CDR2 FQNEAQ (reference sequence). The CDR3 loop is CASSLVLSGGYNEQFF. The CDR3 DNA reads as TGTGCCAGCAGCTTAGTTTTATCCGGGGGCTACAATGAGCAGTTCTTC.

In regard to this clone: Other DNA sequences in the same sample also yield this CDR3. V usage is TRBV18 and J usage is TRBJ2-7, with D unresolved. This CDR3 has 13 residues. Trimming pared 0 bases from V and 0 bases from J, leaving 3 bases between. Germline-derived CDR1 and CDR2 are KGHSH and LQKENI. The CDR3 region has the DNA TGTGCCAGCTCACCACCCTCCTCCTACGAGCAGTACTTC. It yields the protein CASSPPSSYEQYF.

The chain uses TRBV5-1 and TRBJ2-7; TRBD2 aligns across 13 bases. Germline trimming cut 4 bases from V and 6 bases from J; bases unmatched to any gene: 7. CDR3 length: 15 residues. Germline V gene lookup returns CDR1 SGHRS and CDR2 YFSETQ. CDR3 DNA: TGCGCCAGCAGCACACTAGCGGGAGGGGCGCGCGAGCAGTACTTC. Translation gives CASSTLAGGAREQYF.

This clone was seen a handful of times. The rearrangement joins TRBV7-9 to TRBJ1-2; the D gene is possibly TRBD1 (6 bases). The V gene's germline CDR1 is SEHNR and CDR2 FQNEAQ (reference sequence). The CDR3 is 13 residues long. The V end was cut by 5 bases, the J end by 6 bases, with 13 bases between. The CDR3 nucleotides read TGTGCCAGCAGCCTAACTTCAGGGGATGGCTACACCTTC. Protein sequence: CASSLTSGDGYTF.

The V call is TRBV5-1, the J call TRBJ2-1, with D tentatively TRBD1 (6 bases). This CDR3 has 15 amino acids. Trimming cost V 0 bases and J 8 bases, with 15 bases left between them. The V gene's germline CDR1 is SGHRS and CDR2 YFSETQ. The chain's CDR3 is CASSLGNSGADEQFF. DNA of the CDR3: TGCGCCAGCAGCTTGGGGAATTCAGGGGCAGATGAGCAGTTCTTC. Complete variable domain (other parts from reference TRBV5-1 and TRBJ2-1): KAGVTQTPRYLIKTRGQQVTLSCSPISGHRSVSWYQQTPGQGLQFLFEYFSETQRNKGNFPGRFSGRQFSNSRSEMNVSTLELGDSALYLCASSLGNSGADEQFFGPGTRLTVL.

V and J are TRBV3-1 (or the pseudogene TRBV3-2) and TRBJ1-6, with 7 bases matching TRBD1. The CDR3 contains 18 residues. The junction had 11 bases not matched to a gene; V was cut back by 1 base and J by 5 bases. CDR1 and CDR2 (germline): LGHDT, YNNKEL (reference sequence). Written as DNA, the CDR3 is TGTGCCAGCAGCCAAGGGGTCCCGGGGACAGCTAATAATTCACCCCTCCACTTT. It specifies CASSQGVPGTANNSPLHF.